A single sample gave rise to the 4 T cell receptor beta chains below, sequenced in a study of response to subunit inactivated influenza vaccine. TCRdb reanalysed the RT-PCR reads using MiXCR and keeps one entry per CDR3 protein. The profile shows about 540,000 distinct CDR3 sequences, approximately 14% of them singletons. The sequencing here drew on PBMCs from blood, taken roughly 13 days after vaccination. Every receptor here comes from a middle-aged man who received an inactivated influenza vaccine.

This clonotype was counted between two and nine times. The V and J genes are TRBV25-1 and TRBJ2-7; D call uncertain. V lost 4 bases, J lost 7 bases, and 8 bases lay in between. Germline CDR1 MGHDK, CDR2 SYGVNS. This CDR3 contains 11 residues. The CDR3 region has the DNA TGTGCCAGCAGTGTAGGGCTTGAGCAGTACTTC. It yields the protein CASSVGLEQYF.

With respect to this clonotype: This may be a read error, as it is one base from a much larger clone. The chain joins TRBV20-1 to TRBJ1-2, with 8 bases that match TRBD1. The germline gives CDR1 DFQATT, CDR2 SNEGSKA (reference sequence). There are 12 residues in the CDR3. The CDR3 DNA sequence: TGCAGTGCGGCGGGACAGGCGGATGGCTACATCTTC. As protein: CSAAGQADGYIF.

V is TRBV25-1 and J is TRBJ2-7; 9 positions match TRBD1. This CDR3 contains 14 residues. V was pared by 4 bases and J by 5 bases, with 6 bases of the junction left unmatched. Germline CDR1 reads MGHDK; CDR2 reads SYGVNS. CDR3 residues: CASSGGTGSDEQYF. The CDR3 DNA follows: TGTGCCAGCAGTGGTGGGACAGGGAGCGACGAGCAGTACTTC.

The gene calls are TRBV18 and TRBJ2-5; D gene unclear. This CDR3 region has 13 residues. CDR1 is KGHSH and CDR2 is LQKENI in the germline V gene. The germline V and J ends were trimmed by 1 base and 4 bases, with 7 bases remaining between them. For the CDR3, the DNA is TGTGCCAGCTCACCACGTTTAGCAGAGACCCAGTACTTC. Translated, it gives CASSPRLAETQYF.